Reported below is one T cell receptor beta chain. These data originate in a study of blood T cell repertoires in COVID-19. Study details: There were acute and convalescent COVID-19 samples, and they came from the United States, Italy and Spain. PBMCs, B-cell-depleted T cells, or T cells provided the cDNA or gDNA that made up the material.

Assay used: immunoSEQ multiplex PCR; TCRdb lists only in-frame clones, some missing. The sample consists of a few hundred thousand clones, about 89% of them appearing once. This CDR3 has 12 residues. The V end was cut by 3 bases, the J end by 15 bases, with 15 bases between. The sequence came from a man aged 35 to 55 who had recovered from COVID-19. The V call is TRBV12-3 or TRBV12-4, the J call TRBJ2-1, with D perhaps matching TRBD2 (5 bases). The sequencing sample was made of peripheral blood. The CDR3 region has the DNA TGTGCCAGCAGTTTTGTGGTGCGGGCCCCGTTCTTC. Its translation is CASSFVVRAPFF.